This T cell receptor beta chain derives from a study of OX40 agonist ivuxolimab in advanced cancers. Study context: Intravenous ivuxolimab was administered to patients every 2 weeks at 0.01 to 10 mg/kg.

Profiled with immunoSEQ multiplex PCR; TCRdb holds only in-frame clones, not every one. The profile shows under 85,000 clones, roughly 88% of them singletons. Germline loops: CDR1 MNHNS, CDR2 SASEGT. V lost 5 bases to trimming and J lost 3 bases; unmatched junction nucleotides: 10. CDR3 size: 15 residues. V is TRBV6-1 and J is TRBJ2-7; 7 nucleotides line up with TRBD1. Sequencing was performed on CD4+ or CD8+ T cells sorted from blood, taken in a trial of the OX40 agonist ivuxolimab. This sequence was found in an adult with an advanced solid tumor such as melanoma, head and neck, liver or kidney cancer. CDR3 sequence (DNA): TGTGCCAGCAGTACAACGGGACCAGGGGGCTACGAGCAGTACTTC. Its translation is CASSTTGPGGYEQYF.